The 12 T cell receptor beta chains listed next were all sequenced from one sample in a study of post-analysis software for immune sequencing data. Study conclusions and caveats: Five TRBV segments appeared more often in patients than in controls, and TRBV5-6, TRBV5-1 and TRBV20-1 were among these.

No antigen is known for these receptors. Built from TCR beta cDNA, the libraries had unique molecular identifiers in them. Each CDR3 protein is one row after TCRdb ran MiXCR on the PCR reads. The table records fewer than 850,000 distinct CDR3 sequences, about 27% of them present only once. Sequenced sample: blood. The origin of the receptors is a girl aged 5-17 years with multiple sclerosis.

This clonotype was seen ten or more times. V is TRBV10-3 and J is TRBJ2-1; TRBD2 matches at 15 bases. Germline V lookup: CDR1 ENHRY, CDR2 SYGVKD. V was clipped by 6 bases and J by 7 bases; unmatched bases: 4. CDR3 length: 15 residues. The chain's CDR3 is CAISTGTSGRNEQFF. The CDR3 DNA follows: TGTGCCATCAGCACCGGGACTAGCGGGAGGAATGAGCAGTTCTTC.

The rearrangement links TRBV7-9 to TRBJ1-2; D ambiguous. The CDR3 extends over 13 amino acids. Trimming shortened V by 7 bases and J by 6 bases, and 15 bases separated the two germline ends. CDR1 and CDR2 (germline): SEHNR, FQNEAQ (reference sequence). For the CDR3, the DNA is TGTGCCAGCACGATTAGCCGGCGCGATGGCTACACCTTC. This gives the protein CASTISRRDGYTF.

The chain links TRBV4-3 to TRBJ2-5; 12 positions match TRBD1. Germline lookup yields CDR1 LGHNA and CDR2 YSLEER. The CDR3 consists of 16 residues. Germline trimming cut 3 bases from V and 11 bases from J; bases unmatched to any gene: 13. The CDR3 DNA sequence: TGCGCCAGCAGCCACATCAGAGGGACAGGGGGCAATGAGCAGTACTTC. As protein: CASSHIRGTGGNEQYF.

The chain uses TRBV20-1 and TRBJ1-6; D ambiguous. Germline-derived CDR1 and CDR2 are DFQATT and SNEGSKA (reference sequence). V gave up 5 bases and J gave up 5 bases, with 10 bases separating them. The CDR3 is 13 amino acids. The CDR3 sequence is CSASGRDNSPLHF. As DNA, the CDR3 is TGCAGTGCTTCCGGGAGAGATAATTCACCCCTCCACTTT.

V gene TRBV7-9 combines with J gene TRBJ1-4; D not resolved. The germline V gene has CDR1 SEHNR and CDR2 FQNEAQ (reference sequence). Trimming took off 3 bases at V and 7 bases at J, with 15 bases between the two ends. The CDR3 is 15 amino acids. The CDR3 sequence is CASSLRTPSGEKLFF. CDR3 in DNA: TGTGCCAGCAGCTTGCGGACTCCTTCGGGTGAAAAACTGTTTTTT.

The chain has TRBV10-3 and TRBJ1-6; D not certain. Trimming removed 3 bases from V and 10 bases from J, with 7 bases in between. The CDR3 consists of 12 residues. CDR1 and CDR2 (germline): ENHRY, SYGVKD. CDR3: CAISDQGSPLHF. Written as DNA, the CDR3 is TGTGCCATCAGTGATCAAGGCTCACCCCTCCACTTT.

Only a few counts were recorded for this clonotype. V gene TRBV20-1 combines with J gene TRBJ2-7; TRBD1 matches 7 bases. Germline loops: CDR1 DFQATT, CDR2 SNEGSKA (reference sequence). This CDR3 is 17 amino acids long. V shed 5 bases and J 3 bases; nucleotides not matched to a gene: 19. The CDR3 sequence is CSAPTRDSSSGNYEQYF. In DNA, the CDR3 is TGCAGTGCTCCGACCCGGGACAGTTCTTCAGGGAACTACGAGCAGTACTTC.

The genes are TRBV7-2 and TRBJ2-2; D gene ambiguous. Germline assignment: CDR1 SGHTA and CDR2 FQGNSA. The CDR3 is 13 amino acids. Trimming took off 1 base at V and 6 bases at J, with 6 bases between the two ends. The CDR3, as DNA: TGTGCCAGCAGCTTAGGCAGGCCCGGGGAGCTGTTTTTT. This codes for CASSLGRPGELFF.

The rearrangement joins TRBV20-1 to TRBJ2-5; either TRBD1 or TRBD2 may fit D (5 bases each). CDR3 length: 15 residues. The V gene's germline CDR1 is DFQATT and CDR2 SNEGSKA (reference sequence). V was pared by 0 bases and J by 1 base, with 12 bases between. CDR3 in DNA: TGCAGTGCTAGAGACGGCACGAGGGGCCAAGAGACCCAGTACTTC. Translated, it gives CSARDGTRGQETQYF.

The chain carries TRBV28 and TRBJ1-2, with D tentatively TRBD1 (5 bases). CDR3 length equals 12 residues. In germline, CDR1 is MDHEN, CDR2 SYDVKM. V gave up 5 bases and J gave up 9 bases, with 13 bases separating them. The CDR3 sequence: CASSPSQGSYTF. CDR3 DNA: TGTGCCAGCAGTCCCTCCCAGGGTAGCTACACCTTC.

This clonotype was counted a few times. V usage is TRBV14 and J usage is TRBJ1-1; no clear D gene. V lost 2 bases to trimming and J lost 1 base, with 5 bases between them. From germline, CDR1 is SGHDN and CDR2 FVKESK. CDR3 length: 13 amino acids. The CDR3 DNA is TGTGCCAGCAGCCAATTTCAGAACACTGAAGCTTTCTTT. It translates to CASSQFQNTEAFF.

This clonotype was seen more than once but under ten times. J is TRBJ1-1 and V is TRBV20-1; D gene unclear. Germline V gives CDR1 DFQATT, CDR2 SNEGSKA (reference sequence). The V gene lost 3 bases and the J gene lost 0 bases, with 8 bases spanning the gap. This CDR3 comprises 13 residues. This CDR3 is CSASEVLNTEAFF. The CDR3 coding sequence is TGCAGTGCTAGTGAGGTGTTGAACACTGAAGCTTTCTTT.